The 10 T cell receptor beta chains presented below share a single source sample, sequenced in a study of cytomegalovirus exposure and HLA in healthy donors. PCR primers comprised 60 Vbeta and 13 Jbeta primers. Sequencing used immunoSEQ multiplex PCR; TCRdb keeps in-frame clones, though not all of them. The repertoire holds around 180,000 clones, with about 65% as singletons. The specimen was PBMCs. Receptor source: a girl under 18 in good health and CMV-seronegative.

This clone was seen only a few times. The sample has other DNA sequences that encode this CDR3 too. This chain joins TRBV19 and TRBJ2-5; 9 bases match TRBD2. The CDR3 contains 14 residues. Germline lookup yields CDR1 LNHDA and CDR2 SQIVND (reference sequence). The ends lost 5 bases at V and 2 bases at J; junction bases unmatched: 3. For the CDR3, the DNA is TGTGCCAGTAGTGTGGCGGGGGGGCAAGAGACCCAGTACTTC. Protein: CASSVAGGQETQYF.

V usage is TRBV9 and J usage is TRBJ1-1; 7 nucleotides agree with TRBD1. There are 14 residues in the CDR3. The germline CDR1 and CDR2 sequences are SGDLS and YYNGEE. The V gene end was trimmed by 4 bases and the J gene end by 1 base; junction bases not matched to a gene: 4. The CDR3 sequence: CASSLRTGNTEAFF. The CDR3 DNA sequence: TGTGCCAGCAGCCTACGGACAGGGAACACTGAAGCTTTCTTT.

This clone was seen only a few times. The CDR3 loop is CAWETNQGVYEQYF. The DNA of the CDR3 is TGTGCCTGGGAGACAAATCAGGGGGTCTACGAGCAGTACTTC. The chain is built from TRBV30 and TRBJ2-7; 7 bases are a match to TRBD1. Germline values: CDR1 GTSNPN, CDR2 SVGIG (reference sequence). The CDR3 is made up of 14 amino acids. Trimming took 5 bases from V and 3 from J; bases not matched to a gene: 10.

CDR3 in amino acids: CASSLGQLTYEQYF. The DNA for the CDR3 is TGCGCCAGCAGCTTGGGACAGCTCACCTACGAGCAGTACTTC. The rearrangement uses TRBV5-1 and TRBJ2-7, with TRBD1 as a possible D gene (5 bases). Germline-derived CDR1 and CDR2 are SGHRS and YFSETQ. V lost 0 bases and J lost 2, with 9 bases in between. The CDR3 totals 14 residues.

This clone showed up just a few times. V and J are TRBV29-1 and TRBJ1-2; D remains ambiguous. V lost 4 bases and J 0 bases, leaving 6 bases between the germline ends. Germline V lookup: CDR1 SQVTM, CDR2 ANQGSEA. There are 12 residues in the CDR3. CDR3 in amino acids: CSVGPTNYGYTF. CDR3 nucleotide sequence: TGCAGCGTTGGTCCTACTAACTATGGCTACACCTTC. The variable domain in full, completed from reference TRBV29-1 and TRBJ1-2, reads SAVISQKPSRDICQRGTSLTIQCQVDSQVTMMFWYRQQPGQSLTLIATANQGSEATYESGFVIDKFPISRPNLTFSTLTVSNMSPEDSSIYLCSVGPTNYGYTFGSGTRLTVV.

For the CDR3, the DNA is TGTGCCAGCAGCCCTACAGGGGGCTCTGGAAACACCATATATTTT. Translation gives CASSPTGGSGNTIYF. This chain uses TRBV6-5 with TRBJ1-3; 8 bases align to TRBD1. The CDR3 contains 15 residues. CDR1 MNHEY and CDR2 SVGAGI come from the germline V gene. The junction had 4 bases not matched to a gene; V was cut back by 6 bases and J by 0 bases.

V and J are TRBV7-2 and TRBJ2-7; TRBD1 might be the D (6 bases). Germline V gene data show CDR1 as SGHTA and CDR2 as FQGNSA. CDR3 length equals 14 residues. V was clipped by 4 bases and J by 2 bases, with 12 bases between them. The DNA of the CDR3 is TGTGCCAGCAGCTGGCTGGACAGAACCTACGAGCAGTACTTC. It translates to CASSWLDRTYEQYF.

V and J are TRBV2 and TRBJ2-7; no definite D call. V was cut by 2 bases and J by 2 bases, with 10 bases left in between. Germline CDR1 SNHLY, CDR2 FYNNEI. The CDR3 has 14 amino acids. The CDR3 here is CASSELGFTYEQYF. DNA of the CDR3: TGTGCCAGCAGTGAACTGGGCTTCACCTACGAGCAGTACTTC.

The chain uses TRBV25-1 and TRBJ1-6; D not certain. This CDR3 spans 14 amino acids. The V end was cut by 2 bases, the J end by 9 bases, with 11 bases between. Germline CDR1 reads MGHDK; CDR2 reads SYGVNS. The CDR3 DNA follows: TGTGCCAGCAGTGAAGTTATAGAGTCTTCACCCCTCCACTTT. Translating it yields CASSEVIESSPLHF.

The rearrangement joins TRBV7-9 to TRBJ2-7; unclear D gene. The CDR3 contains 11 residues. Trimming removed 9 bases from V and 2 bases from J, with 8 bases in between. Germline V gives CDR1 SEHNR, CDR2 FQNEAQ (reference sequence). CDR3 bases: TGTGCCAGTGGCCGGGCCTACGAGCAGTACTTC. It specifies CASGRAYEQYF.